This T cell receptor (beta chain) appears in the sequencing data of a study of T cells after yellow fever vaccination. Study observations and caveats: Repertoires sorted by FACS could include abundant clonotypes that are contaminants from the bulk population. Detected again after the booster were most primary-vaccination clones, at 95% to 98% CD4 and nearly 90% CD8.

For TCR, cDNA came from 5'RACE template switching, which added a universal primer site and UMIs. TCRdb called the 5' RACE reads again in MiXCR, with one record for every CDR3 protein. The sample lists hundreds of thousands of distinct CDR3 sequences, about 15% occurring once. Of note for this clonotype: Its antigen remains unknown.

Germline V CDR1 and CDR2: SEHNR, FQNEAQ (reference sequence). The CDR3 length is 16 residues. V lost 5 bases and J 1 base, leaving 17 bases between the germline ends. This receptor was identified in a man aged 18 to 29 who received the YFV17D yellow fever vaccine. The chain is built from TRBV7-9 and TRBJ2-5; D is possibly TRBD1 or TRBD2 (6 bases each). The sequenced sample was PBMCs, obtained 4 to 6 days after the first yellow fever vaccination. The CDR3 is CASSQYRGLSQETQYF. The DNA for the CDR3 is TGTGCCAGCAGCCAGTATCGGGGGCTAAGCCAAGAGACCCAGTACTTC.